Presented here are 15 T cell receptor beta chains from one specimen sequenced in a study of cytomegalovirus exposure and HLA in healthy donors. The study ran its PCR with 60 Vbeta and 13 Jbeta primers. Clones were read by immunoSEQ multiplex PCR, and TCRdb kept only the in-frame ones, dropping some. The table lists 150,000 or so clones, less than 90% of them singletons. The sample taken for sequencing was PBMCs. These receptors were collected from a woman under 30 in good health and CMV-seronegative.

This chain joins TRBV2 and TRBJ2-2; no definite D call. Trimming pared 5 bases from V and 2 bases from J, leaving 6 bases between. Germline V lookup: CDR1 SNHLY, CDR2 FYNNEI. The CDR3 extends over 13 amino acids. The CDR3 here is CASSFRNTGELFF. The CDR3 DNA reads TGTGCCAGCAGTTTTCGTAACACCGGGGAGCTGTTTTTT.

This chain uses TRBV5-1 with TRBJ2-7; 14 positions match TRBD2. CDR1 is SGHRS and CDR2 is YFSETQ in the germline V gene. This CDR3 has 16 residues. V shed 3 bases and J 4 bases; nucleotides not matched to a gene: 6. CDR3 in DNA: TGCGCCAGCAGCTCTTCTGGGACTAGCGGGAGATACGAGCAGTACTTC. Protein: CASSSSGTSGRYEQYF.

This clone showed up just a few times. The chain links TRBV30 to TRBJ2-2, with TRBD2 as a possible D gene (5 bases). This CDR3 comprises 13 residues. With 5 bases removed from V and 0 bases from J, the gap between germline ends came to 7 bases. Germline V gene lookup returns CDR1 GTSNPN and CDR2 SVGIG (reference sequence). The CDR3 DNA sequence: TGTGCCTGGGGACTTCCGAACACCGGGGAGCTGTTTTTT. Encoded protein: CAWGLPNTGELFF.

The J gene is TRBJ1-2, the V gene TRBV9; weak D call: TRBD1 (5 bases). CDR1 and CDR2 (germline): SGDLS, YYNGEE. The CDR3 is 13 residues long. Trimming cost V 0 bases and J 8 bases, with 11 bases left between them. This CDR3 is CASSVGQTDGYTF. DNA of the CDR3: TGTGCCAGCAGCGTAGGACAGACTGACGGCTACACCTTC.

The chain couples TRBV9 to TRBJ2-1; the D gene is possibly TRBD1 (8 bases). CDR3 length: 16 residues. Germline V lookup: CDR1 SGDLS, CDR2 YYNGEE. V was trimmed by 4 bases and J by 5 bases, leaving 19 bases between them. CDR3 loop: CASSPFGQGGHNEQFF. In DNA form, the CDR3 reads TGTGCCAGCAGCCCCTTCGGACAGGGAGGGCACAATGAGCAGTTCTTC. Full variable domain (rest looked up from reference TRBV9 and TRBJ2-1): DSGVTQTPKHLITATGQRVTLRCSPRSGDLSVYWYQQSLDQGLQFLIQYYNGEERAKGNILERFSAQQFPDLHSELNLSSLELGDSALYFCASSPFGQGGHNEQFFGPGTRLTVL.

V usage is TRBV5-6 and J usage is TRBJ2-3, with 8 bases fitting TRBD2. Germline loops: CDR1 SGHDT, CDR2 YYEEEE. The J segment lost 0 bases and the V segment lost 3 bases, leaving 12 bases of the junction unmatched. This CDR3 has 18 residues. The CDR3 here is CASSSSYQRGISTDTQYF. As DNA, the CDR3 is TGTGCCAGCAGCTCGTCTTACCAGCGGGGGATAAGCACAGATACGCAGTATTTT.

The V call is TRBV11-2, the J call TRBJ2-1, with 12 bases aligning to TRBD2. This CDR3 has 16 amino acids. The germline gives CDR1 SGHAT, CDR2 FQNNGV. The junction had 6 bases not matched to a gene; V was cut back by 2 bases and J by 7 bases. The CDR3 DNA sequence: TGTGCCAGCAGCTTATCACTAGCGGGGGGTTCAAATGAGCAGTTCTTC. Its translation: CASSLSLAGGSNEQFF.

The genes are TRBV27 and TRBJ1-5, with 7 bases identical to TRBD1. CDR1 MNHEY and CDR2 SMNVEV come from the germline V gene (reference sequence). The CDR3 length is 16 residues. V trimming: 0 bases; J trimming: 5 bases; junction bases outside the gene matches: 7. For the CDR3, the DNA is TGTGCCAGCAGTTTATCAACAGGGGCCATCCATCAGCCCCAGCATTTT. Translation: CASSLSTGAIHQPQHF.

A single count supports this clone. The chain joins TRBV9 to TRBJ2-6, with D possibly matching TRBD2 (5 bases). CDR3 size: 18 residues. V was cut by 0 bases and J by 4 bases, with 17 bases left in between. Germline V gives CDR1 SGDLS, CDR2 YYNGEE. The CDR3, as DNA: TGTGCCAGCAGCGTAGCTATTCCTGAGGGCTCCGGGGCCAACGTCCTGACTTTC. Protein sequence: CASSVAIPEGSGANVLTF. The entire variable domain, with the rest obtained from reference TRBV9 and TRBJ2-6, is as follows: DSGVTQTPKHLITATGQRVTLRCSPRSGDLSVYWYQQSLDQGLQFLIQYYNGEERAKGNILERFSAQQFPDLHSELNLSSLELGDSALYFCASSVAIPEGSGANVLTFGAGSRLTVL.

This clone was detected only a few times. This CDR3 is CAISDPGGNQETQYF. For the CDR3, the DNA is TGTGCCATCAGTGACCCGGGGGGGAACCAAGAGACCCAGTACTTC. The chain has TRBV10-3 and TRBJ2-5; 8 bases agree with TRBD2. In germline, CDR1 is ENHRY, CDR2 SYGVKD. This CDR3 is built from 15 residues. After removal of 3 bases from V and 0 bases from J, the junction contained 3 bases not matched to a gene.

This chain uses TRBV21-1 with TRBJ1-6. TRBV21-1 is a listed pseudogene. CDR3 length equals 17 residues. For the CDR3, the DNA is TGTGCCAGAGACTACGACCCCGGGGGGACAAATAATTCACCCCTCCACTTT. Translating it yields CARDYDPGGTNNSPLHF.

The chain links TRBV7-9 to TRBJ2-7, with D possibly TRBD2 on 5 matching bases. The V gene lost 5 bases and the J gene lost 3 bases, with 20 bases spanning the gap. The CDR3 contains 16 residues. The germline V gene encodes CDR1 SEHNR and CDR2 FQNEAQ (reference sequence). The CDR3 sequence: CASSPLGLSGDYEQYF. The CDR3 DNA is TGTGCCAGCAGCCCACTAGGGCTGTCAGGAGACTACGAGCAGTACTTC.

This clone was recorded once. V usage is TRBV18 and J usage is TRBJ2-5; TRBD1 aligns across 7 bases. Germline V gives CDR1 KGHSH, CDR2 LQKENI. V lost 0 bases and J lost 4; bases outside the gene matches: 5. There are 15 residues in the CDR3. CDR3: CASSPPGQPGETQYF. The CDR3 DNA reads TGTGCCAGCTCACCACCGGGACAGCCGGGAGAGACCCAGTACTTC. Together with reference TRBV18 and TRBJ2-5, the CDR3 gives the full variable domain: NAGVMQNPRHLVRRRGQEARLRCSPMKGHSHVYWYRQLPEEGLKFMVYLQKENIIDESGMPKERFSAEFPKEGPSILRIQQVVRGDSAAYFCASSPPGQPGETQYFGPGTRLLVL.

DNA of the CDR3: TGTGCCAGTACCCGGATGCGAATTTTTGACAGGGGATGGGCTTTCTTT. Protein: CASTRMRIFDRGWAFF. The chain combines TRBV19 with TRBJ1-1, with 8 bases fitting TRBD1. This CDR3 has 16 amino acids. The germline gives CDR1 LNHDA, CDR2 SQIVND (reference sequence). V trimming: 7 bases; J trimming: 11 bases; junction bases outside the gene matches: 21.

V and J are TRBV6-5 and TRBJ1-1, with TRBD1 as a possible D gene (6 bases). Germline loops: CDR1 MNHEY, CDR2 SVGAGI. V lost 7 bases to trimming and J lost 2 bases, with 14 bases between them. This CDR3 spans 14 amino acids. The CDR3, as DNA: TGTGCCAGCAACTCCAGGGGCGATAACACTGAAGCTTTCTTT. Amino acid sequence: CASNSRGDNTEAFF.